Listed below are T cell receptor beta chains from one sample, sequenced in a study of blood T cell repertoires in COVID-19. Produced via immunoSEQ multiplex PCR; TCRdb's table is partial and in-frame only. The table lists around 270,000 clones, around 80% of them singletons. Sequenced: peripheral blood. All receptors come from a man between 60 and 70 years old with acute or convalescent COVID-19. Each CDR3 is given with its conserved first and last residue. D genes are given only for firm matches. Clone sizes are given selectively: once, few, many, or a class where the clone is expanded.

v_gene: TRBV7-2
d_gene: TRBD2
j_gene: TRBJ2-7
abundance: NA
CDR3nt: TGTGCCAGCAGACCAGCGGGAGAGACCTACGAGCAGTACTTC
CDR3aa: CASRPAGETYEQYF

v_gene: TRBV19
d_gene: TRBD2
j_gene: TRBJ2-1
abundance: NA
CDR3nt: TGTGCCAGTAGTATAGGACTAGCGGAGCCCCGAAATGAGCAGTTCTTC
CDR3aa: CASSIGLAEPRNEQFF

v_gene: TRBV19
d_gene: NA
j_gene: TRBJ1-5
abundance: NA
CDR3nt: TGTGCCAGTAGTATCGATGGACAGAACAATCAGCCCCAGCATTTT
CDR3aa: CASSIDGQNNQPQHF

v_gene: TRBV5-1
d_gene: NA
j_gene: TRBJ1-2
abundance: NA
CDR3nt: TGCGCCAGCAGCTTGTCCGTCGGCAGGACTAGCACCTTC
CDR3aa: CASSLSVGRTSTF

v_gene: TRBV7-6
d_gene: TRBD1
j_gene: TRBJ2-1
abundance: NA
CDR3nt: TGTGCCAGCAGCCCTTGGGGACAGGGGTCTGGCGGTGAGCAGTTCTTC
CDR3aa: CASSPWGQGSGGEQFF

v_gene: TRBV29-1
d_gene: TRBD2
j_gene: TRBJ2-2
abundance: few
CDR3nt: TGCAGTGGGACTAGCGTGAACACCGGGGAGCTGTTTTTT
CDR3aa: CSGTSVNTGELFF

v_gene: TRBV7-9
d_gene: NA
j_gene: TRBJ1-2
abundance: NA
CDR3nt: TGTGCCAGCAGCTTAGTAGTAGGGGCTAACTATGGCTACACCTTC
CDR3aa: CASSLVVGANYGYTF

v_gene: TRBV27
d_gene: NA
j_gene: TRBJ2-7
abundance: NA
CDR3nt: TGTGCCAGCAGTTTATCTGGAGAGTACGAGCAGTACTTC
CDR3aa: CASSLSGEYEQYF

v_gene: TRBV27
d_gene: TRBD1
j_gene: TRBJ1-5
abundance: NA
CDR3nt: TGTGCCAGCAGTCCATACCGACAGGGGGAAGAGCCCCAGCATTTT
CDR3aa: CASSPYRQGEEPQHF

v_gene: TRBV30
d_gene: NA
j_gene: TRBJ2-7
abundance: NA
CDR3nt: TGTGCCTGGTCTGGAGGAAGTACCTACGAGCAGTACTTC
CDR3aa: CAWSGGSTYEQYF

v_gene: TRBV5-1
d_gene: NA
j_gene: TRBJ1-1
abundance: NA
CDR3nt: TGCGCCAGCAGCCCCCTCGGGGGTTGGCCCACTGAAGCTTTCTTT
CDR3aa: CASSPLGGWPTEAFF

v_gene: TRBV3-1/TRBV3-2
d_gene: TRBD2
j_gene: TRBJ2-1
abundance: NA
CDR3nt: TGTGCCAGCAGCCATCAGGGGACTAGCGGACCCTACAATGAGCAGTTCTTC
CDR3aa: CASSHQGTSGPYNEQFF

v_gene: TRBV6-5
d_gene: TRBD1
j_gene: TRBJ2-3
abundance: NA
CDR3nt: TGTGCCAGCAATACCGGGACAGCTGGCACAGATACGCAGTATTTT
CDR3aa: CASNTGTAGTDTQYF

v_gene: TRBV9
d_gene: NA
j_gene: TRBJ1-1
abundance: once
CDR3nt: TGTGCCAGCAGCGCCACCCTGAGCACTGAAGCTTTCTTT
CDR3aa: CASSATLSTEAFF

v_gene: TRBV29-1
d_gene: NA
j_gene: TRBJ1-1
abundance: NA
CDR3nt: TGCAGCTCAAGGGTGGGAGTCACTGAAGCTTTCTTT
CDR3aa: CSSRVGVTEAFF

v_gene: TRBV7-2
d_gene: NA
j_gene: TRBJ2-1
abundance: once
CDR3nt: TGTGCCAGCAGCTCGTTATCGTCCTACAATGAGCAGTTCTTC
CDR3aa: CASSSLSSYNEQFF

v_gene: TRBV6-1
d_gene: NA
j_gene: TRBJ2-2
abundance: NA
CDR3nt: TGTGCCAGCAGTGAGTCGGACACCGGGGAGCTGTTTTTT
CDR3aa: CASSESDTGELFF

v_gene: TRBV9
d_gene: NA
j_gene: TRBJ2-7
abundance: NA
CDR3nt: TGTGCCAGCAGCCCCGGCCCCGAGGGGGGGTACGAGCAGTACTTC
CDR3aa: CASSPGPEGGYEQYF

v_gene: TRBV10-1
d_gene: TRBD1
j_gene: TRBJ1-6
abundance: NA
CDR3nt: TGCGCCAGCAGACAGGGGGGTGATTCACCCCTCCACTTT
CDR3aa: CASRQGGDSPLHF